This T cell receptor beta chain was sequenced during a study of T cells in Graves' hyperthyroidism and ophthalmopathy. CDR3 size: 15 residues. From germline, CDR1 is SEHNR and CDR2 FQNEAQ (reference sequence). V gave up 5 bases and J gave up 5 bases, with 15 bases separating them. This clonotype was picked up many times. The target antigen is unknown. Findings of the study overall: A 13 V-J model separated ophthalmopathy from stable hyperthyroidism. Most thyroid clonotypes that were expanded above 0.001 also turned up in blood. Ophthalmopathy, as predicted by the model, came a median approximately 5.9 months after the prediction.

Using RNA transcripts as the source, TCR beta CDR3 regions were amplified. First-round RT-PCR with HTBI primers amplified the TCR CDR3 region. Using its own MiXCR run on the multiplex PCR reads, TCRdb lists one record per CDR3 protein. The table includes more than 500,000 distinct CDR3 sequences, 46% detected once. The specimen sequenced was peripheral blood or thyroid tissue (not recorded which). The gene calls are TRBV7-9 and TRBJ1-4; perhaps TRBD1 as D (5 bases). The receptor's source is an adult woman with Graves' disease, either hyperthyroidism or ophthalmopathy (not recorded which). Here the CDR3 reads CASSRFVGDNEKLFF. The CDR3 region has the DNA TGTGCCAGCAGCCGGTTTGTGGGGGACAATGAAAAACTGTTTTTT.